These T cell receptor beta chains were read from a single sample in a study of T cell repertoires in cytomegalovirus infection. Their recognized antigens are unknown. Each CDR3 protein gets one entry after TCRdb re-called the reads with MiXCR. This sample has about 900,000 distinct CDR3 sequences, with around a third found just once. The sequencing used cultured CD8+ T cells from PBMCs, collected from culture after CMV antigen stimulation. The receptors derive from a human donor in good health (CMV status not recorded). Some clones in this sample may be carry-over from other donors' samples. The CDR3 runs from the conserved cysteine through the conserved F or W. The D gene is left open where the match is weak. Size is omitted from some rows. Given values are once, few, many or a class for expanded clones.

V gene	clone size	D gene	J gene	CDR3 protein	CDR3 DNA
TRBV2	.	TRBD2	TRBJ2-7	CASTVNEEVAGTSYVQYF	TGTGCCAGCACAGTGAATGAGGAGGTAGCGGGGACCTCCTACGTGCAGTACTTC
TRBV12-3/TRBV12-4	few	.	TRBJ1-5	CASSPEGVNQPQHF	TGTGCCAGCTCCCCGGAAGGCGTCAATCAGCCCCAGCATTTT
TRBV6-7	few	.	TRBJ2-5	CASSYFYPPAGRETQYF	TGTGCCAGCAGTTACTTCTACCCCCCGGCAGGACGAGAGACCCAGTACTTC
TRBV19	.	TRBD1	TRBJ1-4	CATSTGWKRTNEKLFF	TGTGCCACTTCGACAGGGTGGAAAAGGACTAATGAAAAACTGTTTTTT
TRBV7-8	many	.	TRBJ2-1	CASSLDATYNEQFF	TGTGCCAGCAGCTTAGACGCCACCTACAATGAGCAGTTCTTC
TRBV7-6	.	TRBD2	TRBJ2-7	CASSLDVSGGREQYF	TGTGCCAGCAGCTTAGATGTCAGCGGGGGGCGCGAGCAGTACTTC
TRBV27	.	TRBD2	TRBJ2-5	CASRPAGGYETQYF	TGTGCCAGCAGACCAGCGGGGGGCTATGAGACCCAGTACTTC
TRBV7-6	few	.	TRBJ2-3	CASSPSQGHTQYF	TGTGCCAGCAGCCCGTCGCAGGGACATACGCAGTATTTT
TRBV12-3/TRBV12-4	.	TRBD1	TRBJ1-1	CASRSGQGNTEAFF	TGTGCCAGCAGAAGCGGACAGGGGAACACTGAAGCTTTCTTT
TRBV5-1	.	.	TRBJ2-1	CASSWRTVCNEQFF	TGCGCCAGCAGCTGGAGGACAGTGTGCAATGAGCAGTTCTTC
TRBV7-9	.	.	TRBJ2-2	CASSLGAGNAGELFF	TGTGCCAGCAGCTTAGGAGCGGGCAACGCCGGGGAGCTGTTTTTT
TRBV7-6	few	.	TRBJ2-1	CASSLYTANEQFF	TGTGCCAGCAGCTTATACACCGCAAATGAGCAGTTCTTC
TRBV7-6	few	.	TRBJ2-5	CASSSGIGETQYF	TGTGCCAGCAGTTCCGGGATTGGGGAGACCCAGTACTTC
TRBV7-9	.	.	TRBJ2-2	CASSLVGPVLNTGELFF	TGTGCCAGCAGCTTAGTCGGTCCAGTTCTGAACACCGGGGAGCTGTTTTTT
TRBV19	.	TRBD2	TRBJ2-5	CASSITGGGQETQYF	TGTGCCAGTAGTATAACGGGGGGGGGCCAAGAGACCCAGTACTTC
TRBV7-2	few	.	TRBJ2-7	CASSFGVPYEQYF	TGTGCCAGCAGCTTCGGGGTCCCCTACGAGCAGTACTTC
TRBV4-2	many	.	TRBJ1-3	CASSQDLGSSGNTIYF	TGTGCCAGCAGCCAAGATCTAGGGAGCTCTGGAAACACCATATATTTT
TRBV28	few	.	TRBJ2-1	CASSLPFPDYNEQFF	TGTGCCAGCAGTTTACCCTTCCCGGACTACAATGAGCAGTTCTTC
TRBV7-4	few	.	TRBJ2-7	CASSEETRRGGSYEQYF	TGTGCCAGCAGCGAAGAGACCCGTCGAGGGGGTTCCTACGAGCAGTACTTC
TRBV11-2	few	TRBD1	TRBJ2-1	CASSPWTGGSTLGEQFF	TGTGCCAGCAGCCCTTGGACAGGGGGCTCGACTCTGGGTGAGCAGTTCTTC
TRBV6-5	few	.	TRBJ2-1	CASSYASSFPQNEQFF	TGTGCCAGCAGTTACGCCTCTAGCTTCCCCCAAAATGAGCAGTTCTTC
TRBV6-5	.	TRBD1	TRBJ2-5	CASSYRTGTRETQYF	TGTGCCAGCAGTTACCGGACAGGGACGAGAGAGACCCAGTACTTC
TRBV6-6	once	.	TRBJ1-2	CANFRGGYGYTF	TGTGCCAACTTTAGGGGCGGCTATGGCTACACCTTC